This T cell receptor (beta chain) comes out of a study of CD8 T cell repertoires and HIV-1 epitope variants. Comment on this clone: Its antigen is still unknown.

V was pared by 3 bases and J by 1 base, with 4 bases of the junction left unmatched. The CDR3 covers 14 residues. From germline, CDR1 is SGHNT and CDR2 YYREEE (reference sequence). Clones were sequenced by immunoSEQ multiplex PCR, and TCRdb holds only the in-frame ones, with some missing. The repertoire holds 6,800 or so clones, about 62% seen once, with roughly 42% in the top ten. The TCR was taken from a male donor with HIV. This chain connects TRBV5-4 to TRBJ2-7, with 7 bases identical to TRBD1. The specimen sequenced was cultured CD8+ T cells derived from PBMCs. Written as DNA, the CDR3 is TGTGCCAGCAGCTCCGGGACAGCTTCCTACGAGCAGTACTTC. Amino acids: CASSSGTASYEQYF.